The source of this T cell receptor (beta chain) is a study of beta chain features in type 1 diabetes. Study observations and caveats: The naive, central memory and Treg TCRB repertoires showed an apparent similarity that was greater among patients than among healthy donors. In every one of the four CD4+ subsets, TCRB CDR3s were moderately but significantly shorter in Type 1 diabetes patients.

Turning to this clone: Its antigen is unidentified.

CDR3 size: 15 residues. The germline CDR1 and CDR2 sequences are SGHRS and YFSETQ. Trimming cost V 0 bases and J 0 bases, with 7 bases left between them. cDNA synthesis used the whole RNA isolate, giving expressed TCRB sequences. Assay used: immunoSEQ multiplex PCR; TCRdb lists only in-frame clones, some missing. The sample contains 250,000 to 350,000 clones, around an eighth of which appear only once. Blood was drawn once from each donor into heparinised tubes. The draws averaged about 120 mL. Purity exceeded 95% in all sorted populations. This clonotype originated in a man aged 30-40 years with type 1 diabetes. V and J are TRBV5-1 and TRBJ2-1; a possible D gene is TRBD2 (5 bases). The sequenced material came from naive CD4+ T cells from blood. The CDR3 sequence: CASSLDSVSYNEQFF. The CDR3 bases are TGCGCCAGCAGCTTGGATAGCGTCTCCTACAATGAGCAGTTCTTC.